In this sample, the clone carrying this T cell receptor beta chain turned up many times. These data come from a study of identical twins. TCRdb ran MiXCR on the 5' RACE reads and lists one entry per CDR3 protein. The repertoire holds about 730,000 distinct CDR3 sequences, around 21% seen once, with 4% to 5.5% in the top ten. These records were also assigned to another study, of T cells expressing NK-cell markers.

This receptor was obtained from a woman in her late teens or twenties in good health. The sequenced sample consisted of PBMCs.

CDR3 in amino acids: CSADQRGGRDTQYF. CDR3 DNA: TGCAGTGCTGACCAGCGGGGGGGCCGGGATACGCAGTATTTT. The chain links TRBV20-1 to TRBJ2-3; 10 bases agree with TRBD2. This CDR3 comprises 14 residues. The trim removed 5 bases at V and 6 bases at J, leaving 8 bases unmatched. Germline loops: CDR1 DFQATT, CDR2 SNEGSKA (reference sequence).